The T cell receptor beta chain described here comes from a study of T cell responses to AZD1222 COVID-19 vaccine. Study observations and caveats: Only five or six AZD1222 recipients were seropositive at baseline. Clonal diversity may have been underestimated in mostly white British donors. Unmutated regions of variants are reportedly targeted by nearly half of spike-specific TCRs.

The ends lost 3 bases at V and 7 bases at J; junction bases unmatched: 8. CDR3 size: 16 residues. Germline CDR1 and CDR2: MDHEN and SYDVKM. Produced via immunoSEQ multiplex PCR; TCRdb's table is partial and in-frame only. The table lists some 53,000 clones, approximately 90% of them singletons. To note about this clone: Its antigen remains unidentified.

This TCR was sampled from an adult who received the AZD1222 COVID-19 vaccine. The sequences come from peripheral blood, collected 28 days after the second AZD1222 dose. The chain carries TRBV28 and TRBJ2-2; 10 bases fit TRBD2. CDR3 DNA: TGTGCCAGCAGTTTGGGGATAGCGGGAGGTGTCGGGGAGCTGTTTTTT. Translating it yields CASSLGIAGGVGELFF.